The 4 T cell receptor beta chains listed next were all sequenced from one sample in a study of siplizumab effects on memory and regulatory T cells. Assay used: immunoSEQ multiplex PCR; TCRdb lists only in-frame clones, some missing. Of more than 75,000 clones in the sample, roughly 93% were seen once. The sample taken for sequencing was CD8+ T cells sorted from blood. These receptors originate from a human donor in good health.

The rearrangement links TRBV2 to TRBJ2-7; tentative D call: TRBD2 (6 bases). The CDR3 consists of 15 residues. The germline V gene has CDR1 SNHLY and CDR2 FYNNEI. Trimming pared 3 bases from V and 3 bases from J, leaving 15 bases between. The CDR3 protein is CASSDSATGDYEQYF. In DNA, the CDR3 is TGTGCCAGCAGTGATTCAGCTACGGGGGACTACGAGCAGTACTTC.

This chain uses TRBV4-1 with TRBJ1-2, with D possibly matching TRBD1 (5 bases). The V gene's germline CDR1 is MGHRA and CDR2 YSYEKL. The V end lost 1 base, the J end lost 6 bases, and 15 bases lay between the germline ends. CDR3 length equals 15 residues. For the CDR3, the DNA is TGCGCCAGCAGCCAAGCCGGGGAGGGGCCGAATGGCTACACCTTC. Its protein product is CASSQAGEGPNGYTF.

V and J are TRBV7-9 and TRBJ1-1; D is ambiguous. The CDR3 covers 13 residues. Germline CDR1 SEHNR, CDR2 FQNEAQ (reference sequence). V lost 5 bases and J 5 bases, leaving 12 bases between the germline ends. The DNA for the CDR3 is TGTGCCAGCAGCCCCAGGACCCGAACTGAAGCTTTCTTT. It specifies CASSPRTRTEAFF.

This sequence joins TRBV11-3 and TRBJ2-7; D ambiguous. Germline V gene lookup returns CDR1 SGHNT and CDR2 YENEEA. V dropped 3 bases and J dropped 5 bases, with 11 bases sitting between them. The CDR3 contains 13 residues. This CDR3 is CASSFSPANEQYF. The CDR3 nucleotides read TGTGCCAGCAGCTTTTCCCCAGCCAACGAGCAGTACTTC.